This entry describes one T cell receptor beta chain. What it binds is unknown. The record originates from a study of cytomegalovirus exposure and HLA in healthy donors. Assay: immunoSEQ multiplex PCR; the TCRdb copy retains only in-frame clones and omits some. The sample lists 120,000 or so clones, around 86% occurring once. Trimming took 0 bases from V and 0 from J, leaving 8 bases between them. CDR3 size: 16 residues. The germline gives CDR1 LGHNA, CDR2 YNFKEQ. Findings and caveats of the study: The authors enumerated 180 or so TCR beta chains as linked to cytomegalovirus. Reports credit the classifier with highly specific, highly sensitive diagnosis of cytomegalovirus status.

J is TRBJ2-2 and V is TRBV4-2; D is undetermined. The sequenced material came from PBMCs. The source of this sequence is a young man in good health and CMV-seronegative. The CDR3 here is CASSQEKSANTGELFF. CDR3 DNA: TGTGCCAGCAGCCAAGAGAAAAGCGCGAACACCGGGGAGCTGTTTTTT.